This T cell receptor (beta chain) was sequenced during a study of cytomegalovirus exposure and HLA in healthy donors. Comment on this clone: The antigen remains undetermined.

Researchers ran the PCR with 60 Vbeta and 13 Jbeta primers. Measured with immunoSEQ multiplex PCR; TCRdb has only the in-frame clones, and not every one. The table lists tens of thousands of clones, 60% to 70% of them singletons. Study observations and caveats: Researchers reported in a later analysis that a missense DCLRE1C variant was tied to TCR beta V- and J-gene trimming.

Germline assignment: CDR1 SQVTM and CDR2 ANQGSEA. This CDR3 contains 14 residues. V gave up 6 bases and J gave up 2 bases; unmatched junction bases: 8. Sequencing used PBMCs. The sequence was collected from a man aged 50-60 years in good health and CMV-seropositive. This rearrangement joins TRBV29-1 to TRBJ2-3, with 7 bases fitting TRBD1. CDR3: CSVGQAVVTDTQYF. The CDR3 coding sequence is TGCAGCGTCGGACAGGCTGTTGTCACAGATACGCAGTATTTT.